This T cell receptor (beta chain) appears in the sequencing data of a study of T-cell reconstitution after alpha-beta-depleted transplantation in children. Study results and limitations: Diversity of TCRbeta at day 60 was high in some patients, arising from surviving recipient T cells and thymic progenitors.

The V gene end was trimmed by 6 bases and the J gene end by 6 bases; junction bases not matched to a gene: 8. Per the germline V gene, CDR1 is MNHEY and CDR2 is SVGEGT. This CDR3 comprises 15 residues. This clonotype has more than one count but fewer than ten. The antigen is not known. A TCRbeta library incorporating unique molecular identifiers was prepared. TCRdb reanalysed the PCR reads using MiXCR and keeps one entry per CDR3 protein. The table lists hundreds of thousands of distinct CDR3 sequences, around 16% of them singletons. This chain joins TRBV6-2 or TRBV6-3 and TRBJ2-2; 9 bases align to TRBD2. The TCR sequence derives from a boy under two years old who had a stem cell transplant for Wiskott-Aldrich syndrome, so the T cells may come from the graft donor. The specimen comprised PBMCs, mostly from graft donor cells, sampled 360 days after TCRalphabeta/CD19-depleted stem cell transplant. The CDR3 DNA reads TGTGCCAGCAGAACGGGCGGGAGGGCCGCCGGGGAGCTGTTTTTT. It translates to CASRTGGRAAGELFF.